A selection of T cell receptor beta chains follows, all from one sample in a study of blood T cell repertoires in COVID-19. The protocol was immunoSEQ multiplex PCR, while the TCRdb copy is restricted to in-frame clones and leaves out a portion. The sample carries fewer than 150,000 clones, more than 80% recorded once. The sample consisted of peripheral blood. The receptor source for this set is a woman aged 55-69 years with COVID-19, enrolled during active disease. CDR3s include the opening cysteine and the closing phenylalanine or tryptophan. Each record gives: CDR3 protein, V gene, J gene.

CDR3 protein: CATSRDPGQGGYGYTF
V gene: TRBV15
J gene: TRBJ1-2

CDR3 protein: CASSFSQGMAFF
V gene: TRBV5-6
J gene: TRBJ1-1

CDR3 protein: CASSPARGGGYGYTF
V gene: TRBV18
J gene: TRBJ1-2

CDR3 protein: CASSSQGLLSYEQYF
V gene: TRBV6-5
J gene: TRBJ2-7

CDR3 protein: CASSQGTGVGTGELFF
V gene: TRBV4-1
J gene: TRBJ2-2

CDR3 protein: CASSLGGAGTEAFF
V gene: TRBV5-6
J gene: TRBJ1-1

CDR3 protein: CAIKDRGSDEQYF
V gene: TRBV10-3
J gene: TRBJ2-7

CDR3 protein: CASSPWTGANYGYTF
V gene: TRBV4-2
J gene: TRBJ1-2

CDR3 protein: CATARTGTGSYEQYF
V gene: TRBV19
J gene: TRBJ2-7

CDR3 protein: CASSLFPGETQYF
V gene: TRBV5-1
J gene: TRBJ2-5